The clone carrying this TCR beta chain was seen a handful of times. TCRdb re-called the 5' RACE reads with MiXCR, one entry per CDR3 protein. In the table there are 58,000 or so distinct CDR3 sequences, approximately 30% of which are singletons. This sample is drawn from a study of T-cell memory formation after mild COVID-19. The sequence was obtained from a man between 18 and 35 years old who had mild COVID-19 (a few samples of this study predate the infection). Cell type and time point are not known. The sequencing input was PBMCs or a T cell subset sorted from them (not recorded which).

In nucleotides, the CDR3 is TGCAGCGTTGAGTATTTGGGGACTGAGACCTACGAGCAGTACTTC. Translating gives CSVEYLGTETYEQYF. The rearrangement joins TRBV29-1 to TRBJ2-7; D is possibly TRBD2 (6 bases). CDR1 SQVTM and CDR2 ANQGSEA come from the germline V gene. The CDR3 totals 15 residues. The ends were cut back, 3 bases at V and 2 bases at J, with 17 bases in the middle.